The TCR beta chain described here comes from a study of human T cells and chemical hapten exposure. Broader study findings: DPC sensitization did not alter TCRs above 1 in 1000 frequency. The formation of large CDR3 similarity clusters by expanded TCRs significantly exceeded that of controls.

Time point meaning: pre-sensitization, week 0. Treatment defined: therapeutic diphenylcyclopropenone sensitization with weekly scalp DPC. After removal of 6 bases from V and 1 base from J, the junction contained 2 bases not matched to a gene. Germline values: CDR1 MNHEY, CDR2 SVGAGI. CDR3 length: 14 amino acids. This clonotype was observed at least ten times. What it binds is not known. TCRdb fed the RACE reads into MiXCR, producing one record per CDR3 protein. Here the sample spans about 87,000 distinct CDR3 sequences, nearly 10% being singletons. Sequencing used whole blood, obtained in connection with sensitization to the hapten diphenylcyclopropenone (DPC). This TCR derives from a woman in her thirties or forties with alopecia areata. Some clones in this sample may be carry-over from other donors' samples. The genes are TRBV6-5 and TRBJ2-2; 7 nucleotides match TRBD1. The CDR3 loop is CASSRTGNTGELFF. Here the CDR3 DNA reads TGTGCCAGCAGCCGGACAGGGAACACCGGGGAGCTGTTTTTT.